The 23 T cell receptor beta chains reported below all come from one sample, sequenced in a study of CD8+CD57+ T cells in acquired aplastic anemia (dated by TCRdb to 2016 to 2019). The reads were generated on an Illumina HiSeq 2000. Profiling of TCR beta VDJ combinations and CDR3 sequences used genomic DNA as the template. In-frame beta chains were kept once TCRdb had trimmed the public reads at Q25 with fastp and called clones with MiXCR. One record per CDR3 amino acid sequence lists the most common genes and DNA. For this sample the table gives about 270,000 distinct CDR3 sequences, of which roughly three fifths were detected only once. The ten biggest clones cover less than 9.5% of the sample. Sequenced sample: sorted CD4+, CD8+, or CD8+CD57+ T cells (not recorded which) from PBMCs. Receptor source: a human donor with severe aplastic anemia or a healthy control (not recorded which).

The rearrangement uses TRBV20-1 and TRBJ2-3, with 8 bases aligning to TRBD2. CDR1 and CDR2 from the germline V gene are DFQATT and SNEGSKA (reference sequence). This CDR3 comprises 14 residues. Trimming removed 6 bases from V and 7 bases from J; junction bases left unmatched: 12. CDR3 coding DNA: TGCAGTGCCGTCCCGGGACTAGGTGGAAATACGCAGTATTTT. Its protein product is CSAVPGLGGNTQYF.

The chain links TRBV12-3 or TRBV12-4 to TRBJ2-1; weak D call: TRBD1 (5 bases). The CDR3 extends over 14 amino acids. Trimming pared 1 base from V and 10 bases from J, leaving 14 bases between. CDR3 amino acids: CASSLVIGHFEQFF. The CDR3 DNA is TGTGCCAGCAGTTTAGTGATCGGACATTTCGAGCAGTTCTTC.

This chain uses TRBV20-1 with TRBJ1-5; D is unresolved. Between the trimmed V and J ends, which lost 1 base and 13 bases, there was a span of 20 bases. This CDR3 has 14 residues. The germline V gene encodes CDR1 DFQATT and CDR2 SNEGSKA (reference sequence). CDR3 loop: CSARGFGDGSNQHF. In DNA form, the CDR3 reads TGCAGTGCTAGAGGATTTGGCGACGGCAGCAATCAGCATTTT.

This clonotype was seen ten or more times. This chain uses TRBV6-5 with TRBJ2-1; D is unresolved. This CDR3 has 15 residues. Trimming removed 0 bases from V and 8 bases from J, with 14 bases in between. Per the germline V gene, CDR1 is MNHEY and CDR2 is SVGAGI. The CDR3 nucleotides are TGTGCCAGCAGTTACTCGAAGGCTTGGGCGTATGAGCAGTTCTTC. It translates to CASSYSKAWAYEQFF.

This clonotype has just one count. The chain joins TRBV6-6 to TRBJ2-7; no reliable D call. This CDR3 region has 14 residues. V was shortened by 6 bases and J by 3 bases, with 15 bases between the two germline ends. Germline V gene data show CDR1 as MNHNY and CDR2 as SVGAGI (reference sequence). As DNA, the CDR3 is TGTGCCAGCAGCCCCGGGCCGGACCGCTACGAGCAGTACTTC. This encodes CASSPGPDRYEQYF.

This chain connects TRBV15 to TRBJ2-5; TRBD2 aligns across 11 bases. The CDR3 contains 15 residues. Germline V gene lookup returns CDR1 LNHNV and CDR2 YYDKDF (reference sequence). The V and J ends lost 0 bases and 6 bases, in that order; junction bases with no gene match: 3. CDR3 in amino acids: CATSRETSGIKTQYF. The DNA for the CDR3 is TGTGCCACCAGCAGAGAGACTAGCGGGATAAAGACCCAGTACTTC.

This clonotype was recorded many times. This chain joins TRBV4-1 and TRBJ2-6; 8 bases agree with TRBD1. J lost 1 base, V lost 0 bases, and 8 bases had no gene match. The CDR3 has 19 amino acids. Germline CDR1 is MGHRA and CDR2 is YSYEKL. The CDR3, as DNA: TGCGCCAGCAGCCAAGATCAGGGAACAGGGGGATCTGGGGCCAACGTCCTGACTTTC. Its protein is CASSQDQGTGGSGANVLTF.

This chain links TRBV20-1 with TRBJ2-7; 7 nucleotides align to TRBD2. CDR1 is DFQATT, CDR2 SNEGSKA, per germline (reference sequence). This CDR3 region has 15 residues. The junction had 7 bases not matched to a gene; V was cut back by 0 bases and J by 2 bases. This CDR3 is CSARDLGTTPYEQYF. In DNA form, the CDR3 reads TGCAGTGCTAGAGATTTGGGGACTACCCCCTACGAGCAGTACTTC.

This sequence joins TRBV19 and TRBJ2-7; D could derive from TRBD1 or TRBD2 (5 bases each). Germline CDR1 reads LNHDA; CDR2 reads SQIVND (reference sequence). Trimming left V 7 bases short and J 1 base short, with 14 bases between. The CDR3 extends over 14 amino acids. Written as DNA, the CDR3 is TGTGCCAGTAAGATAAGGGACCTTTCCTACGAGCAGTACTTC. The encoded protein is CASKIRDLSYEQYF.

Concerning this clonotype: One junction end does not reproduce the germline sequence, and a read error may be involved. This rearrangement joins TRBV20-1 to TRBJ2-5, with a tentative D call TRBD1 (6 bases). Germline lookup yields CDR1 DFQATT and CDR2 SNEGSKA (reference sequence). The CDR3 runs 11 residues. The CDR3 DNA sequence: TGCAGTGTTAGAGGGGGATTGACCCAGTACTTC. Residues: CSVRGGLTQYF.

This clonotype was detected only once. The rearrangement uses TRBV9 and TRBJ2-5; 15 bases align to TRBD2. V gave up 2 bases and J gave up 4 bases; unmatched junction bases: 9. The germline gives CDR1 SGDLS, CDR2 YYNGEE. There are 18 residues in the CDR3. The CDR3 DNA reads TGTGCCAGCAGCGTCGGACCTGGGACTAGCGGGAGGTTAGAGACCCAGTACTTC. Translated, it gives CASSVGPGTSGRLETQYF.

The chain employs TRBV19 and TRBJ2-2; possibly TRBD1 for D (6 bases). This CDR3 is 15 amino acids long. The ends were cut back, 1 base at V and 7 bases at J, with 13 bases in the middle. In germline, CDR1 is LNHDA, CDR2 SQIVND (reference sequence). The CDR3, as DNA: TGTGCCAGTAGTATAGTACAGGGAAGGCGCGGGGAGCTGTTTTTT. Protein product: CASSIVQGRRGELFF.

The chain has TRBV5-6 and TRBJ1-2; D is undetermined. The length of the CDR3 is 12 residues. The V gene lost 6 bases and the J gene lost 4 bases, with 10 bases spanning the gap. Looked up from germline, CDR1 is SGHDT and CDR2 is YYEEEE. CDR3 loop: CASTQRGYGYTF. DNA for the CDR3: TGTGCCAGCACCCAGCGGGGCTATGGCTACACCTTC. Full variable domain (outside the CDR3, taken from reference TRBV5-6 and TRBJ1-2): DAGVTQSPTHLIKTRGQQVTLRCSPKSGHDTVSWYQQALGQGPQFIFQYYEEEERQRGNFPDRFSGHQFPNYSSELNVNALLLGDSALYLCASTQRGYGYTFGSGTRLTVV.

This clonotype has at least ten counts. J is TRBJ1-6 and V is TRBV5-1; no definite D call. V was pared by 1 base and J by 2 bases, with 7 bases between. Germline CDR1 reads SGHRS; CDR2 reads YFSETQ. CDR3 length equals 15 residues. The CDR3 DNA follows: TGCGCCAGCAGCTTGTCAGGAACCTATAATTCACCCCTCCACTTT. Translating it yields CASSLSGTYNSPLHF.

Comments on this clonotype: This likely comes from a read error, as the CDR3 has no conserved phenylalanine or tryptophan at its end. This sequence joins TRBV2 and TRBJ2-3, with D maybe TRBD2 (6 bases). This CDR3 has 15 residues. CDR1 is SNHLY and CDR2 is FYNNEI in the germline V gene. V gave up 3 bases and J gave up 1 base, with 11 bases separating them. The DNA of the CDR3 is TGTGCCAGCAGTGAGCCCCGGAGGGGCACAGATACGCAGTATGTT. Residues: CASSEPRRGTDTQYV.

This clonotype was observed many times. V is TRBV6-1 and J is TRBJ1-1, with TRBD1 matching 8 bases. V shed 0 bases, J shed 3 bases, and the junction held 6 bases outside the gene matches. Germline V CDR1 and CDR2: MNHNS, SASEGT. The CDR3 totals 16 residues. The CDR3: CASSEATGGLHTEAFF. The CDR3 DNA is TGTGCCAGCAGTGAAGCAACAGGGGGATTACACACTGAAGCTTTCTTT.

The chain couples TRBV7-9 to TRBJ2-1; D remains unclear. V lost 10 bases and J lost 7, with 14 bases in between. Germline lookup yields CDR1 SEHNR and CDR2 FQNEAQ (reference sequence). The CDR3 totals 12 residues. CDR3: CATLMSANEQFF. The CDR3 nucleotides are TGTGCCACCCTCATGAGCGCGAATGAGCAGTTCTTC.

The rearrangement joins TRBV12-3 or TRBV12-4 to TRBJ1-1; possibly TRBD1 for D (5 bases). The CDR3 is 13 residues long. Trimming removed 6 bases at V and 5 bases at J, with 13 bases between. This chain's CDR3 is CASSLGGITEAFF. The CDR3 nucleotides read TGTGCCAGCAGCTTGGGGGGGATTACTGAAGCTTTCTTT.

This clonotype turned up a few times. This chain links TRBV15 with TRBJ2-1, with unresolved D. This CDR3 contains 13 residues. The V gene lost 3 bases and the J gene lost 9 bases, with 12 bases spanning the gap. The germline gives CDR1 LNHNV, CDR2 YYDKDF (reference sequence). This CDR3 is CATSRTGRFEQFF. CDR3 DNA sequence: TGTGCCACCAGCAGGACGGGTCGCTTTGAGCAGTTCTTC.

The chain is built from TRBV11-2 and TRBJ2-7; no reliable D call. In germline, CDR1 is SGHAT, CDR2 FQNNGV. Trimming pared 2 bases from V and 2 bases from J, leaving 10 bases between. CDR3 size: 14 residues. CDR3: CASSLSDWTYEQYF. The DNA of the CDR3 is TGTGCCAGCAGCTTAAGTGACTGGACCTACGAGCAGTACTTC.

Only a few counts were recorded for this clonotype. This CDR3 is CASSFTGAVDYNEQFF. The CDR3 region has the DNA TGTGCCAGCAGCTTTACAGGAGCTGTTGATTACAATGAGCAGTTCTTC. J is TRBJ2-1 and V is TRBV6-1; possibly TRBD1 for D (5 bases). Per the germline V gene, CDR1 is MNHNS and CDR2 is SASEGT. Trimming stripped 6 bases from V and 4 bases from J, with 19 bases between. The CDR3 is made up of 16 amino acids.

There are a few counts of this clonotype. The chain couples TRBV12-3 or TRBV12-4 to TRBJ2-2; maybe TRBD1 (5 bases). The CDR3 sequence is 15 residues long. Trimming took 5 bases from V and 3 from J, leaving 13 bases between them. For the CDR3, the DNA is TGTGCCAGCAGTGAAGACAGACCTCACACCGGGGAGCTGTTTTTT. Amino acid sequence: CASSEDRPHTGELFF.

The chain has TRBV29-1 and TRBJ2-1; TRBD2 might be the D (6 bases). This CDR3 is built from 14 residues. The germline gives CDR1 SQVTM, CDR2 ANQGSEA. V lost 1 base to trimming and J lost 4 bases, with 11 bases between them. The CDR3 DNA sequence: TGCAGCGTTGAAGGGGGGGAACTATACAATGAGCAGTTCTTC. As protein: CSVEGGELYNEQFF.